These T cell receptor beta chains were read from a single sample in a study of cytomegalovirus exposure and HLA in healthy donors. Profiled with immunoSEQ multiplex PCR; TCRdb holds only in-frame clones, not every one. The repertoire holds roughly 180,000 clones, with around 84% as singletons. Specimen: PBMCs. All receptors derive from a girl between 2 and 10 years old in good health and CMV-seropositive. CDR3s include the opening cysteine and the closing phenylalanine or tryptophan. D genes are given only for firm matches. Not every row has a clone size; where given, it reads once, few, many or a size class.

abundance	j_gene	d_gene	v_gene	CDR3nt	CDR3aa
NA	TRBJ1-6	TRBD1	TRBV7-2	TGTGCCAGCAGCTTCGGACAGGGGTCTTCACCCCTCCACTTT	CASSFGQGSSPLHF
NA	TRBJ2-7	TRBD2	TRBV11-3	TGTGCCAGCAGCTCAAAAGGGACTAGCGGGAGTTACGAGCAGTACTTC	CASSSKGTSGSYEQYF
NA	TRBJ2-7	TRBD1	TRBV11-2	TGTGCCAGCTGCACAGGGGAACCCTTCTACGAGCAGTACTTC	CASCTGEPFYEQYF
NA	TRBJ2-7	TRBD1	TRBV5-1	TGCGCCAGCAGTAGACAGGGGGGAATCTACGAGCAGTACTTC	CASSRQGGIYEQYF
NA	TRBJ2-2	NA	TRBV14	TGTGCCAGCAAATCTACAACCCGGCGGGATTCTTCCGGGGAGCTGTTTTTT	CASKSTTRRDSSGELFF
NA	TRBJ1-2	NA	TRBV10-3	TGTGCCATCAGTTCCGGGAAGAACTATGGCTACACCTTC	CAISSGKNYGYTF
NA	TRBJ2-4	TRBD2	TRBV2	TGTGCCAGCACCCCGTCTGTAGCGGGGGGGCAGGGCATTCAGTACTTC	CASTPSVAGGQGIQYF
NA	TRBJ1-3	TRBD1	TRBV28	TGTGCCAGCACCTTAGGGGACAGCGAATCAATACGCTCTGGAAACACCATATATTTT	CASTLGDSESIRSGNTIYF
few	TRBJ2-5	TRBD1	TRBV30	TGTGCCTGGATCCAGTGGGGACAGGGGCTGGATGGGGAGACCCAGTACTTC	CAWIQWGQGLDGETQYF
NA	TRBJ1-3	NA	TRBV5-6	TGTGCCAGCAGCTTGGTGGGCAGCTCTGGAAACACCATATATTTT	CASSLVGSSGNTIYF
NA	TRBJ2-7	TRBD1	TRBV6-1	TGTGCCAGCAGTGAAGTGGACAGGGGACCCTACGAGCAGTACTTC	CASSEVDRGPYEQYF
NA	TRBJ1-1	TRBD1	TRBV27	TGTGCCAGCAGTCCGCTTACCGGGACAGGGGATATTGAAGCTTTCTTT	CASSPLTGTGDIEAFF
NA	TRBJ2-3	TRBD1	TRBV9	TGTGCCAGCAGCGTCGGACAGGAAACAGATACGCAGTATTTT	CASSVGQETDTQYF
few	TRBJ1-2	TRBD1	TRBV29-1	TGCAGCGCCCCGGACAGGGGAAACTATGGCTACACCTTC	CSAPDRGNYGYTF
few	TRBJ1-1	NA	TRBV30	TGTGCCTGGAATCTCGGGTCTCGAAAAGCTTTCTTT	CAWNLGSRKAFF
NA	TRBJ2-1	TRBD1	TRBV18	TGTGCCAGCTCACCTACGGGACAGAGCTCCTACAATGAGCAGTTCTTC	CASSPTGQSSYNEQFF
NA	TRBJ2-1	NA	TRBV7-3	TGTGCCAGCAGCTACGACAGTAACAATGAGCAGTTCTTC	CASSYDSNNEQFF
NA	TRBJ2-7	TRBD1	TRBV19	TGTGCCAGTACCCCGGGACAGGGGACTGCCTACGAGCAGTACTTC	CASTPGQGTAYEQYF
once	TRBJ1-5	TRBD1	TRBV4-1	TGCGCCAGCAGCCAAGACGAACAGGGGCTCTCCAAGTTTAGCAATCAGCCCCAGCATTTT	CASSQDEQGLSKFSNQPQHF
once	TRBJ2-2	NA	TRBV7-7	TGTGCTAGCAGCTTAGAGCGGCGGATCGGGGAGCTGTTTTTT	CASSLERRIGELFF
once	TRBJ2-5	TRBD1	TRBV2	TGTGCCAGCGTCCGGGACAGCGAACAAGAGACCCAGTACTTC	CASVRDSEQETQYF
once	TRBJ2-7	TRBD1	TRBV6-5	TGTGCCAGCAGTACCCGGACAGGGTCCTACGAGCAGTACTTC	CASSTRTGSYEQYF
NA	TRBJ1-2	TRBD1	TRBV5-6	TGTGCCAGCAGCCTGGACAGGATGCGACCTATTGGCTACACCTTC	CASSLDRMRPIGYTF
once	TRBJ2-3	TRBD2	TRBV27	TGTGCCAGCAGTCCCATACTAGCGGGAGTGACAGATACGCAGTATTTT	CASSPILAGVTDTQYF
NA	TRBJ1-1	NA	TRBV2	TGTGCCAGCAGTGAGGTGAGGGATAACACTGAAGCTTTCTTT	CASSEVRDNTEAFF
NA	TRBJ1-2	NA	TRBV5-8	TGTGCCAGCAGAAGAAACAGGGTCGTGGATGGCTACACCTTC	CASRRNRVVDGYTF
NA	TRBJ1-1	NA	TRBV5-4	TGTGCCAGCAGCTTGGTCGGAGGTTACATGAACACTGAAGCTTTCTTT	CASSLVGGYMNTEAFF
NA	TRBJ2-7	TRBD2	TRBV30	TGTGTTGGATCGGGGGGTTACGAGCAGTACTTC	CVGSGGYEQYF
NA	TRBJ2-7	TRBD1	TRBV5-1	TGCGCCAGCAGCTTTCAGGGGGATAACTCCTACGAGCAGTACTTC	CASSFQGDNSYEQYF
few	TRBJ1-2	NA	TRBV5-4	TGTGCCAGCAGCCCGCGGTCCCCGGCGGATCCCTATGGCTACACCTTC	CASSPRSPADPYGYTF
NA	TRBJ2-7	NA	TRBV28	TGTGCCAGCAGTCTCGAGAACTCGGCCTACGAGCAGTACTTC	CASSLENSAYEQYF
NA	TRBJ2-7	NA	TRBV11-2	TGTGCCAGCAGCTTAAGGAATTCGGGTCTCTGGGAGCAGTACTTC	CASSLRNSGLWEQYF
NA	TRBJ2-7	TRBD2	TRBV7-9	TGTGCCAGCAGCTTAGAAACTAGCGGGAGATACGAGCAGTACTTC	CASSLETSGRYEQYF
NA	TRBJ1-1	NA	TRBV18	TGTGCCAGCTCACCAAGAGATTTACAGGGCCCCACTGAAGCTTTCTTT	CASSPRDLQGPTEAFF
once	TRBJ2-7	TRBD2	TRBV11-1	TGTGCCAGCAGCTTAGTTCCCCGGTTACTAGCGAGCTCCTACGAGCAGTACTTC	CASSLVPRLLASSYEQYF
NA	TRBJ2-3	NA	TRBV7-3	TGTGCCAGCAGCTATCGGGAGCCCACAGATACGCAGTATTTT	CASSYREPTDTQYF
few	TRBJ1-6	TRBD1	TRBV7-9	TGTGCCAGCAGCCCTCAGGGGGTAGTCGCTAATTCACCCCTCCACTTT	CASSPQGVVANSPLHF
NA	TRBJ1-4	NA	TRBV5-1	TGCGCCAGCAGAAGGACAGAAAATGAAAAACTGTTTTTT	CASRRTENEKLFF
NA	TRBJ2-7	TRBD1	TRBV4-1	TGCGCCAGCAGCTCCTCGAGACAGGGTTCCTACGAGCAGTACTTC	CASSSSRQGSYEQYF
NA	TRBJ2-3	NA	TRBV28	TGTGCCAGCAGTTTTGGAGTGGGCACAGATACGCAGTATTTT	CASSFGVGTDTQYF
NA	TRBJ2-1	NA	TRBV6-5	TGTGCCAGCAGTTACTCGATGAGCTACAATGAGCAGTTCTTC	CASSYSMSYNEQFF
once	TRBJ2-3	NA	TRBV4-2	TGTGCCAGCAGCCAAGGACTAGGGGCAGATACGCAGTATTTT	CASSQGLGADTQYF
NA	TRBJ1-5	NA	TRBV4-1	TGCGCCAGCAGCCAGACACGTACAGGGATGAGGGGTCAGCCCCAGCATTTT	CASSQTRTGMRGQPQHF
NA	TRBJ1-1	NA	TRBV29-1	TGCAGCGCCGAGGGGGGGGAGGCTGAAGCTTTCTTT	CSAEGGEAEAFF
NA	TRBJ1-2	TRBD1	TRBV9	TGTGCCAGCAGCGTCAGCCCGGGACAGGGGGCGGGAGGCTACACCTTC	CASSVSPGQGAGGYTF
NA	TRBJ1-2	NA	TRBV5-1	TGCGCCAGCAGCTTAGAACAGATCAACTATGGCTACACCTTC	CASSLEQINYGYTF
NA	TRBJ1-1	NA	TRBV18	TGTGCCAGCTCATCTTCAGGGGAGGGCACTGAAGCTTTCTTT	CASSSSGEGTEAFF
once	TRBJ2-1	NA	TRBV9	TGTGCCAGCAGCGTAGAACGAGCAAACAATGAGCAGTTCTTC	CASSVERANNEQFF
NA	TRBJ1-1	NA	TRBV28	TGTGCCAGCAGTTCCGGGAGGTCGGATTTCGGGAACACTGAAGCTTTCTTT	CASSSGRSDFGNTEAFF
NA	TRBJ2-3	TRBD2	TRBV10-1	TGCGCCAGCAGCAGGACTAGCGGGGCGCGCACAGATACGCAGTATTTT	CASSRTSGARTDTQYF
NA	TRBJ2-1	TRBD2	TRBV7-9	TGTGCCAGCAGCTCGCGACCGGGACTAGCGGTTTACAATGAGCAGTTCTTC	CASSSRPGLAVYNEQFF
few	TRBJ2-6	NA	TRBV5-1	TGCGCCAGCAGCTTGGGACAGAGCTCTGGGGCCAACGTCCTGACTTTC	CASSLGQSSGANVLTF
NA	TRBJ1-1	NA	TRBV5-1	TGCGCCAGCAGCTTGGGATCAGTGAACACTGAAGCTTTCTTT	CASSLGSVNTEAFF